These T cell receptor beta chains were read from a single sample in a study of blood T cell repertoires in COVID-19. The protocol was immunoSEQ multiplex PCR, while the TCRdb copy is restricted to in-frame clones and leaves out a portion. Among fewer than 250,000 clones, 65% to 85% were seen once, and the ten largest hold around 5.2%. The source material was peripheral blood. The origin of the receptors is a human donor in a cohort sampled during active COVID-19. Each CDR3 is given with its conserved first and last residue. The D gene is left open where the match is weak. Size tells how often a clone was seen (once, few, many) or the class of an expanded clone, and some rows leave it out.

abundance,j_gene,v_gene,d_gene,CDR3nt,CDR3aa
-,TRBJ2-5,TRBV28,-,TGTGCCAGCATTGACGGGTCTCGGGAGACCCAGTACTTC,CASIDGSRETQYF
once,TRBJ2-2,TRBV7-8,-,TGTGCCAGCAGCTTAGACAGAAACACCGGGGAGCTGTTTTTT,CASSLDRNTGELFF
-,TRBJ1-5,TRBV12-3/TRBV12-4,-,TGTGCCAGCAGTTTTATATATCAGCCCCAGCATTTT,CASSFIYQPQHF
few,TRBJ1-1,TRBV7-3,-,TGTGCCAGCAGCTTAAACGGACAGCCGGGGAGAACTGAAGCTTTCTTT,CASSLNGQPGRTEAFF
-,TRBJ2-7,TRBV6-6,TRBD1,TGTGCCAGCAGCCCAGGGGGTTCACTACTCGAGCAGTACTTC,CASSPGGSLLEQYF
-,TRBJ2-1,TRBV9,TRBD2,TGTGCCAGCAGCATGACTAGCGGCTCCTACAATGAGCAGTTCTTC,CASSMTSGSYNEQFF
-,TRBJ2-4,TRBV27,-,TGTGCCAGCAGTTTATCGGGCGGGGAAAACATTCAGTACTTC,CASSLSGGENIQYF
medium-sized,TRBJ1-1,TRBV6-4,-,TGTGCCAGCAGTGACTTCAGTGCGGGCACTGAAGCTTTCTTT,CASSDFSAGTEAFF
-,TRBJ2-7,TRBV18,-,TGTGCCAGCTCACCCACGGTGGAGGCCGAGCAGTACTTC,CASSPTVEAEQYF
-,TRBJ2-5,TRBV6-5,-,TGTGCCACCCGGAGGGAAGAGACCCAGTACTTC,CATRREETQYF
-,TRBJ1-1,TRBV19,TRBD1,TGTGCCAGTCAGACAGGGGGCGGGACTGAAGCTTTCTTT,CASQTGGGTEAFF
few,TRBJ2-3,TRBV3-1/TRBV3-2,-,TGTGCCAGCAGCTCCCTAGGGGCAGGAGGGACAGATACGCAGTATTTT,CASSSLGAGGTDTQYF
many,TRBJ1-2,TRBV19,-,TGTGCCAGTAGTCCCCGAGGGCTGGGCTACACCTTC,CASSPRGLGYTF
-,TRBJ1-6,TRBV11-2,TRBD1,TGTGCCAGCAGCGGACAGGCGGTCTCACCCCTCCACTTT,CASSGQAVSPLHF
-,TRBJ1-5,TRBV30,TRBD1,TGTGCCTGGAGTGACCCACAGGGGCTGAGGAATCAGCCCCAGCATTTT,CAWSDPQGLRNQPQHF
-,TRBJ2-3,TRBV7-8,TRBD2,TGTGCCAGCGGTCCCTCTAACGGGGGGGCCTCAGATACGCAGTATTTT,CASGPSNGGASDTQYF
once,TRBJ2-7,TRBV6-1,-,TGTGCCAGCAGTGAACAGGGAAACTCCTACGAGCAGTACTTC,CASSEQGNSYEQYF
-,TRBJ2-5,TRBV4-1,-,TGCGCCAGCAGCCAAGTGATAAGGGGACAAGAGACCCAGTACTTC,CASSQVIRGQETQYF
-,TRBJ2-5,TRBV2,TRBD1,TGTGCCAGCAGTGGTGGACAGGGAACAGAAGAGACCCAGTACTTC,CASSGGQGTEETQYF
-,TRBJ1-1,TRBV19,-,TGTGCCAGTAGTATTGAGGTGAACACTGAAGCTTTCTTT,CASSIEVNTEAFF
-,TRBJ1-5,TRBV19,TRBD1,TGTGCCAGTAGTCAGACGGGACAGGGGGATCAGCCCCAGCATTTT,CASSQTGQGDQPQHF
-,TRBJ2-7,TRBV19,TRBD2,TGTGCCAGTAGCTCGGGACTATCTTACTACGAGCAGTACTTC,CASSSGLSYYEQYF
-,TRBJ2-3,TRBV7-2,-,TGTGCCAGCAGCTCGCGGGACCTTACGGGTGGAGATACGCAGTATTTT,CASSSRDLTGGDTQYF
-,TRBJ2-3,TRBV27,-,TGTGCCAGCGGTCGTATGGGCTCGGCAGATACGCAGTATTTT,CASGRMGSADTQYF
-,TRBJ1-2,TRBV5-5,-,TGTGCCAGCAGCTCCGGCGGGGGAACCATTTGGGGCTACACCTTC,CASSSGGGTIWGYTF
-,TRBJ1-2,TRBV19,-,TGTGCCAGTAGTATGGGCGAGCAAGTAGGCTACACCTTC,CASSMGEQVGYTF
-,TRBJ1-2,TRBV24-1,-,TGTGCCACCAGTGACCGGGACAACCAAAACTATGGCTACACCTTC,CATSDRDNQNYGYTF
-,TRBJ1-2,TRBV5-1,-,TGCGCCAGCAGCTTTGACATGGGCTATGGCTACACCTTC,CASSFDMGYGYTF
-,TRBJ2-1,TRBV19,-,TGTGCCAGTAGTACCCGGGACAGGGCGGTTAGCGGGGGATTGGATGAGCAGTTCTTC,CASSTRDRAVSGGLDEQFF
-,TRBJ2-7,TRBV7-9,-,TGTGCCAGCAGCCCCCCCCCGGGGGATCAAGTCGGCGAGCAGTACTTC,CASSPPPGDQVGEQYF